This TCR beta chain originates from a study of OX40 agonist ivuxolimab in advanced cancers. Study summary: Age averaged about 62 years (range about 20 to 79), and 82.7% were male.

TCRdb's copy holds only in-frame clones and misses some; the assay was immunoSEQ multiplex PCR. The sample holds over 9,500 clones, about 80% seen once. The CDR3 runs to 18 residues. Germline CDR1 reads SGHRS; CDR2 reads YFSETQ. V was clipped by 3 bases and J by 8 bases; unmatched bases: 17. The chain combines TRBV5-1 with TRBJ2-1, with 10 bases that match TRBD2. The receptor's source is an adult with an advanced solid tumor such as melanoma, head and neck, liver or kidney cancer. Sequencing used CD4+ or CD8+ T cells sorted from blood, obtained in a trial of the OX40 agonist ivuxolimab. CDR3 sequence: CASSSPDGTSGAPDEQFF. CDR3 DNA sequence: TGCGCCAGCAGCTCACCTGATGGTACTAGCGGGGCCCCGGATGAGCAGTTCTTC.